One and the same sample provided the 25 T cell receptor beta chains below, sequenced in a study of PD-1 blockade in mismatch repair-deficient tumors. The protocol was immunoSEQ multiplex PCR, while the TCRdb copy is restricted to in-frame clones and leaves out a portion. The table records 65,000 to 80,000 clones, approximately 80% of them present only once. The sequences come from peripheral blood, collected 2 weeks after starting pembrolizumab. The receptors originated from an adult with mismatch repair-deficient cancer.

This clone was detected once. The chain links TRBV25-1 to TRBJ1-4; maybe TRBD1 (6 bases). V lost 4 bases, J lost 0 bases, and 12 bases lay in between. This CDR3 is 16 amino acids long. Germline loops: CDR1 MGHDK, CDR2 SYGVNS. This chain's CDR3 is CASSVARTATNEKLFF. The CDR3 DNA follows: TGTGCCAGCAGTGTGGCCCGGACAGCAACTAATGAAAAACTGTTTTTT.

CDR3 amino acids: CASSPLSGLKDTQYF. CDR3 coding DNA: TGTGCCAGCAGCCCCCTTAGCGGACTCAAAGATACGCAGTATTTT. This chain connects TRBV9 to TRBJ2-3, with D perhaps matching TRBD2 (6 bases). The length of the CDR3 is 15 residues. Germline-derived CDR1 and CDR2 are SGDLS and YYNGEE. Trimming pared 4 bases from V and 5 bases from J, leaving 17 bases between.

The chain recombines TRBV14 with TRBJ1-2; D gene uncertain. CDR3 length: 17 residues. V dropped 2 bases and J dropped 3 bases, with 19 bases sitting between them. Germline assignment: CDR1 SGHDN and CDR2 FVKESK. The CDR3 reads CASSQRRESPPYYGYTF. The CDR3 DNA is TGTGCCAGCAGCCAAAGGAGGGAAAGTCCCCCGTACTATGGCTACACCTTC.

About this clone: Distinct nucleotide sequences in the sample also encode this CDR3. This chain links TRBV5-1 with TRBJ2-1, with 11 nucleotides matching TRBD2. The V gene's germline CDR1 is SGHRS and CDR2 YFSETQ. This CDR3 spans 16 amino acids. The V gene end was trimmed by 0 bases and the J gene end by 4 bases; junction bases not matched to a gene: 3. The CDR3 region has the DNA TGCGCCAGCAGCTTGGATGGGACTAGCGGATACAATGAGCAGTTCTTC. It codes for CASSLDGTSGYNEQFF.

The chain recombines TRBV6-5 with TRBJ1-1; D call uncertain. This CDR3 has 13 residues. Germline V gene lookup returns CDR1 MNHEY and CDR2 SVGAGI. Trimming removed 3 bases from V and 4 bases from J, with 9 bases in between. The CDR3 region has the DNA TGTGCCAGCAGTTATTCCGCGAGCACTGAAGCTTTCTTT. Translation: CASSYSASTEAFF.

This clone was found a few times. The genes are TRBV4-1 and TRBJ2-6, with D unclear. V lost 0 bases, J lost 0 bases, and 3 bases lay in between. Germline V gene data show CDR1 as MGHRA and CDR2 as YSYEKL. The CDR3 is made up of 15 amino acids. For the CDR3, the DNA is TGCGCCAGCAGCCAAGAAGGCTCTGGGGCCAACGTCCTGACTTTC. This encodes CASSQEGSGANVLTF.

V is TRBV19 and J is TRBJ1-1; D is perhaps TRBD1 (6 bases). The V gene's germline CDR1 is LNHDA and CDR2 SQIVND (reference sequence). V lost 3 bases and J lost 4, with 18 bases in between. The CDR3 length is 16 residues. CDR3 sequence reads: CASSINAGDLSTEAFF. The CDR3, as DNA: TGTGCCAGTAGTATCAATGCAGGGGATCTATCCACTGAAGCTTTCTTT.

CDR3 coding DNA: TGCGCCAGCAGCCAAGACTCGGTCACTGGAAACACCATATATTTT. Protein sequence: CASSQDSVTGNTIYF. The chain links TRBV4-1 to TRBJ1-3; D remains unclear. V dropped 0 bases and J dropped 2 bases, with 8 bases sitting between them. CDR1 and CDR2 from the germline V gene are MGHRA and YSYEKL. The length of the CDR3 is 15 residues.

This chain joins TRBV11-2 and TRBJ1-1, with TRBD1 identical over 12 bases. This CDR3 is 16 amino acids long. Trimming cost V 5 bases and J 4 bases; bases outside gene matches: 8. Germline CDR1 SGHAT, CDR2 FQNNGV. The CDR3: CASSPGDRGLRTEAFF. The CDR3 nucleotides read TGTGCCAGCAGCCCCGGGGACAGGGGGCTTCGCACTGAAGCTTTCTTT.

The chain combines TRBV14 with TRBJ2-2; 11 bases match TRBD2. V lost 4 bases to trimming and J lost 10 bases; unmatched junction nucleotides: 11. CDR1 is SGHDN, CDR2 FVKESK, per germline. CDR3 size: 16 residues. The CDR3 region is CASSPLSSGRKMELFF. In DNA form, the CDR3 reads TGTGCCAGCAGCCCTTTGTCTAGCGGGAGGAAGATGGAGCTGTTTTTT.

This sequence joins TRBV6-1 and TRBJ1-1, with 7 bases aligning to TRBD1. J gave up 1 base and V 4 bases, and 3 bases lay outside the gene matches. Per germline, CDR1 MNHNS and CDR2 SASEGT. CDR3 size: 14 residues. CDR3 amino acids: CASSARTGNTEAFF. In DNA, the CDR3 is TGTGCCAGCAGTGCGAGGACAGGGAACACTGAAGCTTTCTTT.

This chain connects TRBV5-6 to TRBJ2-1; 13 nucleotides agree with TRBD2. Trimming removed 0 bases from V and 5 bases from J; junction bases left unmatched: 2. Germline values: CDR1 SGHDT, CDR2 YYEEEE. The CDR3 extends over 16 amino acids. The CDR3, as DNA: TGTGCCAGCAGCTTGGGAGGACTAGCGGGGGACAATGAGCAGTTCTTC. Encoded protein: CASSLGGLAGDNEQFF.

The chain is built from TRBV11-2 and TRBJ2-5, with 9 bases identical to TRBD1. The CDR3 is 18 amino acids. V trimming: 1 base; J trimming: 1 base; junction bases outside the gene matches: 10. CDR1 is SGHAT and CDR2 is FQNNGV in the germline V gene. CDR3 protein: CASSLVSAGQGLQETQYF. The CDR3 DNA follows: TGTGCCAGCAGCTTAGTAAGTGCTGGACAGGGGCTCCAAGAGACCCAGTACTTC.

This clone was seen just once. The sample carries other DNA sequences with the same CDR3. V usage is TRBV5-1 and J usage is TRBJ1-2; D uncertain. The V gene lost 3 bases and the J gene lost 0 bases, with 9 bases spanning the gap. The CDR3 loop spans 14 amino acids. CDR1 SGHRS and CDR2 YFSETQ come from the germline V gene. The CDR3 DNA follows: TGCGCCAGCAGCTCGACGGCAGCTAACTATGGCTACACCTTC. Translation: CASSSTAANYGYTF. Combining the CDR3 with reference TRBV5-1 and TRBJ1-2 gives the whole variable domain KAGVTQTPRYLIKTRGQQVTLSCSPISGHRSVSWYQQTPGQGLQFLFEYFSETQRNKGNFPGRFSGRQFSNSRSEMNVSTLELGDSALYLCASSSTAANYGYTFGSGTRLTVV.

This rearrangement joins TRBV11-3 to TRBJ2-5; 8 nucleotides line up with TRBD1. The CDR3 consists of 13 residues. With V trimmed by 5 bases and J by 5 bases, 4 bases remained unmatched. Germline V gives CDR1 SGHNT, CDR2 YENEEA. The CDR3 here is CASSTRGLETQYF. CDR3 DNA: TGTGCCAGCAGCACCAGGGGGCTGGAGACCCAGTACTTC.

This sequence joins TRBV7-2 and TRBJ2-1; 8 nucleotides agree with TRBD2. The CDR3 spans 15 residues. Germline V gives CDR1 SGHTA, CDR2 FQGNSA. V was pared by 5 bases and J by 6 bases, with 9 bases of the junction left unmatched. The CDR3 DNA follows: TGTGCCAGCAGCCGCTCCGGGACTAGTTCCAATGAGCAGTTCTTC. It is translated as CASSRSGTSSNEQFF.

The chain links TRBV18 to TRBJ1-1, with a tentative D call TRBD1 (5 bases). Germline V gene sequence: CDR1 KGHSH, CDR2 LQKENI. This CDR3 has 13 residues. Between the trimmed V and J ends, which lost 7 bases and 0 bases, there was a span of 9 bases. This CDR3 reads CASYGTVNTEAFF. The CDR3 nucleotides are TGTGCCAGCTATGGGACGGTGAACACTGAAGCTTTCTTT.

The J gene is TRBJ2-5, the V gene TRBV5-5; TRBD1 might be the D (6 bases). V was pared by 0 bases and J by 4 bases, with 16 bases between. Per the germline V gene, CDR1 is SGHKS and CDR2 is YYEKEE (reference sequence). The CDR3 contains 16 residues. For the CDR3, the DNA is TGTGCCAGCAGCTTGGAAACAGGGCAGTATGGAGAGACCCAGTACTTC. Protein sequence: CASSLETGQYGETQYF.

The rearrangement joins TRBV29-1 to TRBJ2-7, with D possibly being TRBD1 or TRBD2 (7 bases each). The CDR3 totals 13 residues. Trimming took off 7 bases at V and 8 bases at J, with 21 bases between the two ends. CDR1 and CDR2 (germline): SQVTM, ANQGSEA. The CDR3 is CSGRQGGAGKQYF. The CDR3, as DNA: TGCAGCGGCCGACAGGGCGGAGCGGGAAAGCAGTACTTC.

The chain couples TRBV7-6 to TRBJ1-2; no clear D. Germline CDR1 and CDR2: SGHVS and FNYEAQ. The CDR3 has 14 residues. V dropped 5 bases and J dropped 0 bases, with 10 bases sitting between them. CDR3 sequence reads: CASSLDHTNYGYTF. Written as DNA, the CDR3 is TGTGCCAGCAGCCTAGATCATACTAACTATGGCTACACCTTC.

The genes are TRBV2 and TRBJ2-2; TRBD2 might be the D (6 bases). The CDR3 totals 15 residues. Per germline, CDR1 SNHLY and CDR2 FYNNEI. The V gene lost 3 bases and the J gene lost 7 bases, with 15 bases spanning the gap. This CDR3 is CASSDSRGGFGELFF. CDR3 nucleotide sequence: TGTGCCAGCAGTGACTCGAGGGGAGGATTCGGGGAGCTGTTTTTT.

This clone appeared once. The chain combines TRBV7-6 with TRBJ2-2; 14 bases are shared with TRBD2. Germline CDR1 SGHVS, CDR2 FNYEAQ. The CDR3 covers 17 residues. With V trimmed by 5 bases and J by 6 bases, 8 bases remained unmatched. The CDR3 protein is CASSPRLAGGPPGELFF. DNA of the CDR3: TGTGCCAGCAGCCCAAGACTAGCGGGAGGGCCCCCCGGGGAGCTGTTTTTT.

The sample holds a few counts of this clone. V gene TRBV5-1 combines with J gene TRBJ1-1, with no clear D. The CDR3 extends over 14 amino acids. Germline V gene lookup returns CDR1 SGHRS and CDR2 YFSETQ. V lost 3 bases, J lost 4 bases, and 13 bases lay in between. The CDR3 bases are TGCGCCAGCAGCTATGGGGATGAGTCCACTGAAGCTTTCTTT. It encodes CASSYGDESTEAFF.

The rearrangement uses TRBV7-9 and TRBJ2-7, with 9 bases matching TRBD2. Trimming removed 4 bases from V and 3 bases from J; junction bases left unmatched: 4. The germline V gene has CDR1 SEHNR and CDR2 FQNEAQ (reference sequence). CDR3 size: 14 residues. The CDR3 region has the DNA TGTGCCAGCAGCTCGACTAGCGGTAGCTACGAGCAGTACTTC. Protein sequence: CASSSTSGSYEQYF.

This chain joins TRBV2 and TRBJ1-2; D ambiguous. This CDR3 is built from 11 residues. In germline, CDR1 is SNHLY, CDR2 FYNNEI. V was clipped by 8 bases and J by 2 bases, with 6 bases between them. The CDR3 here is CASVENYGYTF. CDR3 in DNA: TGTGCCAGCGTAGAGAACTATGGCTACACCTTC.